This passage covers 17 T cell receptor beta chains from one sample sequenced in a study of control samples from healthy donors and cancer patients. Measured with immunoSEQ multiplex PCR; TCRdb has only the in-frame clones, and not every one. Among 150,000 to 200,000 clones listed, approximately 90% were seen once. Sequencing input: blood. Receptor source: a young man in good health.

CDR3 residues: CASSQDNIGSYNEQFF. The CDR3 DNA is TGCGCCAGCAGCCAAGATAACATCGGTTCCTACAATGAGCAGTTCTTC. The rearrangement joins TRBV4-3 to TRBJ2-1, with D uncertain. V was cut by 0 bases and J by 1 base, with 10 bases left in between. There are 16 residues in the CDR3. Germline values: CDR1 LGHNA, CDR2 YSLEER.

The chain is built from TRBV11-1 and TRBJ1-6, with 10 bases aligning to TRBD1. With V trimmed by 4 bases and J by 7 bases, 1 base remained unmatched. The germline V gene encodes CDR1 SGHAT and CDR2 FQDESV (reference sequence). This CDR3 has 14 residues. CDR3 region: CASSWDRGNSPLHF. The CDR3 region has the DNA TGTGCCAGCAGCTGGGACAGGGGCAATTCACCCCTCCACTTT.

The gene calls are TRBV10-3 and TRBJ2-1; 9 bases fit TRBD2. The CDR3 length is 17 residues. Germline values: CDR1 ENHRY, CDR2 SYGVKD. The V and J ends lost 10 bases and 4 bases, in that order; junction bases with no gene match: 17. This CDR3 reads CATNPGVAGVGYNEQFF. The CDR3 DNA is TGTGCCACCAACCCGGGAGTAGCGGGAGTGGGTTACAATGAGCAGTTCTTC.

The V gene is TRBV6-2 or TRBV6-3, the J gene TRBJ1-1; TRBD1 aligns across 7 bases. Unmatched junction bases numbered 1, after V lost 4 bases and J lost 2 bases. Germline-derived CDR1 and CDR2 are MNHEY and SVGEGT. This CDR3 is 13 amino acids long. The CDR3 sequence: CASSWTGNTEAFF. For the CDR3, the DNA is TGTGCCAGCAGTTGGACAGGAAACACTGAAGCTTTCTTT.

Written as DNA, the CDR3 is TGTGCCAGCAGCCCAAATGGACACACAGATACGCAGTATTTT. Translation: CASSPNGHTDTQYF. V usage is TRBV11-3 and J usage is TRBJ2-3; TRBD1 might be the D (5 bases). From germline, CDR1 is SGHNT and CDR2 YENEEA. V was pared by 5 bases and J by 2 bases, with 11 bases between. CDR3 length: 14 amino acids. Based on the CDR3 plus reference TRBV11-3 and TRBJ2-3, the full variable domain is EAGVVQSPRYKIIEKKQPVAFWCNPISGHNTLYWYLQNLGQGPELLIRYENEEAVDDSQLPKDRFSAERLKGVDSTLKIQPAELGDSAVYLCASSPNGHTDTQYFGPGTRLTVL.

V and J are TRBV11-2 and TRBJ2-2; D is unresolved. The length of the CDR3 is 15 residues. The germline V and J ends were trimmed by 3 bases and 4 bases, with 12 bases remaining between them. Germline V gives CDR1 SGHAT, CDR2 FQNNGV. The CDR3 DNA reads TGTGCCAGCAGCTTTATAGGCCACCTCACCGGGGAGCTGTTTTTT. Amino acids: CASSFIGHLTGELFF.

The chain couples TRBV6-5 to TRBJ2-2; D remains ambiguous. Trimming pared 6 bases from V and 6 bases from J, leaving 14 bases between. Germline-derived CDR1 and CDR2 are MNHEY and SVGAGI. This CDR3 has 14 amino acids. The CDR3 loop reads CASRPDLNPGELFF. The CDR3 DNA reads as TGTGCCAGCAGACCGGACCTCAACCCCGGGGAGCTGTTTTTT.

This CDR3 reads CASSITETGNTEAFF. The CDR3 nucleotides read TGTGCCAGTAGTATTACCGAGACAGGGAACACTGAAGCTTTCTTT. This chain links TRBV19 with TRBJ1-1; D perhaps matches TRBD1 (6 bases). The length of the CDR3 is 15 residues. V gave up 3 bases and J gave up 1 base, with 12 bases separating them. The germline CDR1 and CDR2 sequences are LNHDA and SQIVND (reference sequence).

CDR3 coding DNA: TGTGCCAGCAGACGAGGTGGGATGAGCTCCTACAATGAGCAGTTCTTC. It is translated as CASRRGGMSSYNEQFF. J is TRBJ2-1 and V is TRBV7-2; D not resolved. Per germline, CDR1 SGHTA and CDR2 FQGNSA. V was pared by 6 bases and J by 0 bases, with 15 bases between. The CDR3 is made up of 16 amino acids. Filled out from reference TRBV7-2 and TRBJ2-1, the complete variable domain reads GAGVSQSPSNKVTEKGKDVELRCDPISGHTALYWYRQSLGQGLEFLIYFQGNSAPDKSGLPSDRFSAERTGGSVSTLTIQRTQQEDSAVYLCASRRGGMSSYNEQFFGPGTRLTVL.

The CDR3 protein is CASSFSGAKNIQYF. In DNA form, the CDR3 reads TGTGCCAGCAGCTTTAGCGGGGCCAAAAACATTCAGTACTTC. This chain uses TRBV6-5 with TRBJ2-4, with 7 bases aligning to TRBD2. CDR1 MNHEY and CDR2 SVGAGI come from the germline V gene. Trimming at V came to 6 bases and at J to 1 base, leaving 3 bases not matched to a gene. The CDR3 is made up of 14 amino acids.

In the case of this clone: The sample holds other DNA sequences that translate to the same CDR3. The chain employs TRBV11-2 and TRBJ2-7, with 10 bases fitting TRBD1. Germline-derived CDR1 and CDR2 are SGHAT and FQNNGV. CDR3 size: 14 residues. V was clipped by 5 bases and J by 2 bases; unmatched bases: 3. The CDR3 DNA reads TGTGCCAGCAGCCTAGGACAGGGGGCCTACGAGCAGTACTTC. This sequence encodes CASSLGQGAYEQYF.

This chain uses TRBV2 with TRBJ1-3, with a tentative D call TRBD1 (6 bases). The germline gives CDR1 SNHLY, CDR2 FYNNEI. V was trimmed by 1 base and J by 8 bases, leaving 15 bases between them. CDR3 length: 15 residues. DNA for the CDR3: TGTGCCAGCAGTGAAGGGTTCACAGGGAGGGACACCATATATTTT. This gives the protein CASSEGFTGRDTIYF.

The rearrangement links TRBV21-1 to TRBJ1-4; the table names TRBD1, a call not compared with the DNA. TRBV21-1 counts as a pseudogene. This CDR3 has 15 residues. The CDR3 sequence: CASSKQGATNEKLFF. CDR3 in DNA: TGTGCCAGCAGCAAGCAGGGGGCGACTAATGAAAAACTGTTTTTT.

The gene calls are TRBV7-9 and TRBJ1-4; TRBD1 agrees at 8 bases. Trimming at V came to 5 bases and at J to 2 bases, leaving 4 bases not matched to a gene. Germline-derived CDR1 and CDR2 are SEHNR and FQNEAQ (reference sequence). CDR3 length: 15 amino acids. The CDR3 is CASSVQGVTNEKLFF. CDR3 DNA: TGTGCCAGCAGCGTACAGGGGGTTACTAATGAAAAACTGTTTTTT.

This clone was detected only once. The genes are TRBV7-2 and TRBJ2-7; D is possibly TRBD2 (6 bases). CDR1 SGHTA and CDR2 FQGNSA come from the germline V gene. Trimming removed 4 bases at V and 9 bases at J, with 25 bases between. The CDR3 contains 16 residues. CDR3 amino acids: CASSSDPGRRANSQYF. The CDR3 DNA reads as TGTGCCAGCAGCTCAGACCCGGGACGGAGGGCTAATTCGCAGTACTTC.

The gene calls are TRBV7-2 and TRBJ2-2, with D perhaps matching TRBD1 (6 bases). CDR1 and CDR2 from the germline V gene are SGHTA and FQGNSA. V lost 5 bases and J lost 4, with 14 bases in between. The CDR3 is 15 residues long. CDR3 bases: TGTGCCAGCAGCCCAAGGGGGTTGCCCACCGGGGAGCTGTTTTTT. This translates into CASSPRGLPTGELFF. The full variable domain, its missing parts supplied by reference TRBV7-2 and TRBJ2-2, is GAGVSQSPSNKVTEKGKDVELRCDPISGHTALYWYRQSLGQGLEFLIYFQGNSAPDKSGLPSDRFSAERTGGSVSTLTIQRTQQEDSAVYLCASSPRGLPTGELFFGEGSRLTVL.

In its sample, this clone was seen a few times. The chain couples TRBV9 to TRBJ2-7, with D possibly being TRBD1 (6 bases). This CDR3 spans 15 amino acids. Per the germline V gene, CDR1 is SGDLS and CDR2 is YYNGEE. Trimming took 0 bases from V and 2 from J, leaving 12 bases between them. The CDR3 loop is CASSVGSGVAYEQYF. The DNA of the CDR3 is TGTGCCAGCAGCGTAGGGTCAGGGGTGGCCTACGAGCAGTACTTC. The whole variable domain, filled in from reference TRBV9 and TRBJ2-7, reads DSGVTQTPKHLITATGQRVTLRCSPRSGDLSVYWYQQSLDQGLQFLIQYYNGEERAKGNILERFSAQQFPDLHSELNLSSLELGDSALYFCASSVGSGVAYEQYFGPGTRLTVT.